The source of this T cell receptor (beta chain) is a study of T cell responses to AZD1222 COVID-19 vaccine. Findings and limits, study-wide: White British people made up most donors, females outnumbered males, and clonal diversity was possibly underestimated.

From germline, CDR1 is SGHDN and CDR2 FVKESK. The CDR3 spans 15 residues. After removal of 1 base from V and 3 bases from J, the junction contained 6 bases not matched to a gene. The method was immunoSEQ multiplex PCR; TCRdb's version includes in-frame clones alone and lacks a portion of them. The sample carries 95,000 to 100,000 clones, 87% recorded once. This clone has more than one count but fewer than ten. Antigen: not known. The receptor was isolated from an adult in good health. This chain links TRBV14 with TRBJ2-7, with 7 bases aligning to TRBD1. The source was peripheral blood, collected on day 0 of AZD1222 vaccination. CDR3 sequence: CASSQVETGIYEQYF. The DNA of the CDR3 is TGTGCCAGCAGCCAAGTCGAGACAGGGATCTACGAGCAGTACTTC.